This entry lists 14 T cell receptor beta chains sequenced from one sample in a study of PD-L1 blockade in urothelial cancer. Sequencing was performed with immunoSEQ multiplex PCR; in TCRdb, only in-frame clones are kept and a portion is missing. Of about 120,000 clones listed, more than 70% are singletons. Noted time point: peripheral blood 6 weeks after treatment start. The sequencing used PBMCs, collected around atezolizumab (anti-PD-L1) treatment. The origin of the receptors is a man aged 50-60 years with urothelial cancer.

This clone was detected ten times or more. The chain carries TRBV15 and TRBJ1-1, with D possibly being TRBD1 (6 bases). The length of the CDR3 is 13 residues. Trimming took 4 bases from V and 3 from J, leaving 9 bases between them. Germline-derived CDR1 and CDR2 are LNHNV and YYDKDF (reference sequence). As DNA, the CDR3 is TGTGCCACCAGCACCCAGGGGTACACTGAAGCTTTCTTT. Residues: CATSTQGYTEAFF.

The V and J genes are TRBV14 and TRBJ2-3; no clear D gene. CDR3 length: 12 amino acids. In germline, CDR1 is SGHDN, CDR2 FVKESK. V was pared by 1 base and J by 7 bases, with 6 bases between. The CDR3 region has the DNA TGTGCCAGCAGCCAAGCACTTAATACGCAGTATTTT. Its translation is CASSQALNTQYF.

For the CDR3, the DNA is TGTGCCACCAGCAGAGACGCACAGTTTTATGGCTACACCTTC. Its protein is CATSRDAQFYGYTF. The chain has TRBV15 and TRBJ1-2, with D hard to call. The CDR3 totals 14 residues. Germline lookup yields CDR1 LNHNV and CDR2 YYDKDF (reference sequence). The V end lost 0 bases, the J end lost 5 bases, and 10 bases lay between the germline ends.

This clone came up a few times. This chain uses TRBV6-5 with TRBJ1-1, with TRBD1 as a possible D gene (6 bases). This CDR3 is built from 13 residues. Trimming took 7 bases from V and 1 from J, leaving 10 bases between them. The germline gives CDR1 MNHEY, CDR2 SVGAGI. The CDR3 loop is CASNKGGNTEAFF. CDR3 nucleotides: TGTGCCAGCAATAAAGGGGGGAACACTGAAGCTTTCTTT.

V and J are TRBV11-3 and TRBJ2-1; 8 positions match TRBD2. The CDR3 has 15 residues. The V gene end was trimmed by 6 bases and the J gene end by 6 bases; junction bases not matched to a gene: 10. Germline loops: CDR1 SGHNT, CDR2 YENEEA. The CDR3: CASSDPSGPLNEQFF. As DNA, the CDR3 is TGTGCCAGCAGTGACCCTAGCGGGCCCCTCAATGAGCAGTTCTTC. Full variable domain (outside the CDR3, taken from reference TRBV11-3 and TRBJ2-1): EAGVVQSPRYKIIEKKQPVAFWCNPISGHNTLYWYLQNLGQGPELLIRYENEEAVDDSQLPKDRFSAERLKGVDSTLKIQPAELGDSAVYLCASSDPSGPLNEQFFGPGTRLTVL.

V is TRBV19 and J is TRBJ2-7; 7 nucleotides align to TRBD1. The V segment lost 5 bases and the J segment 6 bases; nucleotides outside the gene matches: 10. The CDR3 runs to 14 residues. Germline loops: CDR1 LNHDA, CDR2 SQIVND (reference sequence). In DNA form, the CDR3 reads TGTGCCAGTAGTCTCCAGGGGGAGTTGGGCGAGCAGTACTTC. This sequence encodes CASSLQGELGEQYF. Looking up the rest from reference TRBV19 and TRBJ2-7 gives the full variable domain: DGGITQSPKYLFRKEGQNVTLSCEQNLNHDAMYWYRQDPGQGLRLIYYSQIVNDFQKGDIAEGYSVSREKKESFPLTVTSAQKNPTAFYLCASSLQGELGEQYFGPGTRLTVT.

The V and J genes are TRBV5-1 and TRBJ2-7; tentative D call: TRBD1 (8 bases). V gave up 0 bases and J gave up 3 bases, with 16 bases separating them. Looked up from germline, CDR1 is SGHRS and CDR2 is YFSETQ. The CDR3 is made up of 16 amino acids. The CDR3 loop reads CASSLAGGTGGYEQYF. Written as DNA, the CDR3 is TGCGCCAGCAGCTTGGCCGGGGGGACAGGTGGCTACGAGCAGTACTTC.

This chain joins TRBV28 and TRBJ2-2; D remains unclear. The length of the CDR3 is 11 residues. The ends were cut back, 3 bases at V and 7 bases at J, with 3 bases in the middle. Germline CDR1 reads MDHEN; CDR2 reads SYDVKM. CDR3 DNA: TGTGCCAGCAGTTTGCGCGGGGAGCTGTTTTTT. This encodes CASSLRGELFF.

The rearrangement links TRBV4-2 to TRBJ1-2; the D is unclear. The V end lost 0 bases, the J end lost 9 bases, and 14 bases lay between the germline ends. The CDR3 is made up of 14 amino acids. Germline CDR1 reads LGHNA; CDR2 reads YNFKEQ. The chain's CDR3 is CASSQDIEGSRYTF. The DNA for the CDR3 is TGTGCCAGCAGCCAAGATATAGAGGGAAGCCGCTACACCTTC.

The chain uses TRBV27 and TRBJ1-5, with D perhaps TRBD1 (5 bases). The germline CDR1 and CDR2 sequences are MNHEY and SMNVEV (reference sequence). CDR3 length equals 15 residues. V was shortened by 2 bases and J by 2 bases, with 10 bases between the two germline ends. The CDR3 DNA reads as TGTGCCAGCAGTTTAGAAGGGGCCGGCAATCAGCCCCAGCATTTT. Translating gives CASSLEGAGNQPQHF.

Written as DNA, the CDR3 is TGTGCCAGCAAACCGGACAGGGACTCCTACGAGCAGTACTTC. This codes for CASKPDRDSYEQYF. The rearrangement uses TRBV4-2 and TRBJ2-7; 8 nucleotides match TRBD1. CDR1 is LGHNA, CDR2 YNFKEQ, per germline. V shed 7 bases, J shed 0 bases, and the junction held 5 bases outside the gene matches. The CDR3 extends over 14 amino acids.

This clone was detected only a few times. CDR3 region: CASSSWTSGGSQETQYF. The CDR3 DNA sequence: TGTGCCAGCAGCTCCTGGACTAGCGGGGGCTCTCAAGAGACCCAGTACTTC. The rearrangement uses TRBV7-9 and TRBJ2-5, with 13 nucleotides matching TRBD2. Germline CDR1 is SEHNR and CDR2 is FQNEAQ (reference sequence). CDR3 length equals 17 residues. V shed 4 bases and J 2 bases; nucleotides not matched to a gene: 7.

This clone was picked up many times. This chain's CDR3 is CASRRTSGLSGELFF. The DNA of the CDR3 is TGTGCCAGCAGAAGGACTAGCGGGTTGAGCGGGGAGCTGTTTTTT. V and J are TRBV27 and TRBJ2-2; TRBD2 matches 11 bases. Looked up from germline, CDR1 is MNHEY and CDR2 is SMNVEV (reference sequence). The ends lost 6 bases at V and 7 bases at J; junction bases unmatched: 7. The CDR3 has 15 residues.

This clone was seen more than once but under ten times. The V call is TRBV14, the J call TRBJ2-3, with 11 positions matching TRBD2. In germline, CDR1 is SGHDN, CDR2 FVKESK. Trimming cost V 4 bases and J 4 bases; bases outside gene matches: 7. This CDR3 has 16 residues. The CDR3 region has the DNA TGTGCCAGCAGCCCGCTAGCGGGAGGCGGTGCAGATACGCAGTATTTT. Translation: CASSPLAGGGADTQYF.